The rows below give T cell receptor beta chains drawn from one sample of a study of T cell responses to AZD1222 COVID-19 vaccine. Here immunoSEQ multiplex PCR was the method, and the copy in TCRdb shows in-frame clones only, minus some. The repertoire holds about 170,000 clones, with 75% to 90% as singletons. The sequences come from peripheral blood, collected on day 0 of AZD1222 vaccination. The receptors here all came from an adult in good health. CDR3s include the opening cysteine and the closing phenylalanine or tryptophan. A D gene is named only where the DNA matches it firmly. Clone size is given for some rows only: seen once, a few or many times, or a class if the clone is expanded.

clone size | D gene | J gene | V gene | CDR3 protein | CDR3 DNA
. | . | TRBJ2-2 | TRBV7-2 | CASSLGLNTGELFF | TGTGCCAGCAGCTTGGGGTTGAACACCGGGGAGCTGTTTTTT
. | . | TRBJ1-1 | TRBV7-2 | CASSFHRRNTEAFF | TGTGCCAGCAGCTTCCACAGGCGTAACACTGAAGCTTTCTTT
. | TRBD2 | TRBJ2-2 | TRBV3-1/TRBV3-2 | CASSLRSGGAVGELFF | TGTGCCAGCAGCCTCCGAAGCGGGGGGGCCGTCGGGGAGCTGTTTTTT
. | . | TRBJ1-2 | TRBV6-5 | CASTPEGRVGGYTF | TGTGCCAGCACCCCTGAGGGTAGGGTTGGCGGCTACACCTTC
. | TRBD2 | TRBJ2-3 | TRBV9 | CASSTAGTSGGADTQYF | TGTGCCAGCAGCACCGCCGGGACTAGCGGGGGAGCAGATACGCAGTATTTT
. | . | TRBJ1-2 | TRBV6-5 | CASSQTKGVGTGYTF | TGTGCCAGCAGCCAGACGAAGGGGGTTGGTACTGGCTACACCTTC
. | . | TRBJ1-1 | TRBV5-4 | CAQQQRGSGQAYGTEAFF | TGTGCCCAGCAGCAAAGAGGTTCGGGACAAGCCTATGGGACTGAAGCTTTCTTT
. | TRBD1 | TRBJ1-2 | TRBV5-6 | CATSRGRRGGSGGYTF | TGTGCCACCTCGCGGGGGCGGAGAGGGGGCTCGGGAGGCTACACCTTC
. | TRBD1 | TRBJ1-2 | TRBV27 | CASSLRQGHYGYTF | TGTGCCAGCAGTTTAAGACAGGGGCACTATGGCTACACCTTC
. | TRBD1 | TRBJ1-1 | TRBV5-6 | CASSQGQVNTEAFF | TGTGCCAGCAGCCAGGGACAGGTGAACACTGAAGCTTTCTTT
. | TRBD1 | TRBJ1-6 | TRBV6-2/TRBV6-3 | CASSRDRISPPLHF | TGTGCCAGCAGCCGGGACAGAATCAGTCCACCCCTCCACTTT
. | . | TRBJ2-7 | TRBV6-5 | CASSAPGTYEQYF | TGTGCCAGCAGCGCCCCGGGCACCTACGAGCAGTACTTC
. | . | TRBJ1-4 | TRBV18 | CASSPQQDNFEKLFF | TGTGCCAGCTCACCACAACAGGACAATTTTGAAAAACTGTTTTTT
. | . | TRBJ1-4 | TRBV5-6 | CASSLRAPSNEKLFF | TGTGCCAGCAGCTTGAGGGCCCCAAGTAATGAAAAACTGTTTTTT
. | . | TRBJ2-6 | TRBV5-4 | CASSLVASGANVLTF | TGTGCCAGCAGCTTGGTCGCCTCTGGGGCCAACGTCCTGACTTTC
. | TRBD1 | TRBJ1-6 | TRBV4-3 | CASSTRTGVNSPLHF | TGCGCCAGCAGCACCAGGACAGGGGTCAATTCACCCCTCCACTTT
. | . | TRBJ1-2 | TRBV7-3 | CASSLGGMDGYTF | TGTGCCAGCAGCTTAGGGGGGATGGATGGCTACACCTTC
few | . | TRBJ2-4 | TRBV2 | CASMLGGAKNIQYF | TGTGCCAGCATGCTAGGGGGAGCCAAAAACATTCAGTACTTC
. | . | TRBJ1-6 | TRBV7-2 | CASSLYEGSSYNSPLHF | TGTGCCAGCAGCTTGTACGAGGGCTCCTCCTATAATTCACCCCTCCACTTT
. | . | TRBJ1-4 | TRBV27 | CASSGQLATNEKLFF | TGTGCCAGCAGCGGACAGCTAGCAACTAATGAAAAACTGTTTTTT
. | . | TRBJ1-5 | TRBV7-6 | CASSQERGYDQPQHF | TGTGCCAGCAGCCAAGAGAGGGGGTACGATCAGCCCCAGCATTTT
. | . | TRBJ1-3 | TRBV7-2 | CASRGGPPSGNTIYF | TGTGCCAGCAGGGGGGGGCCACCCTCTGGAAACACCATATATTTT
. | TRBD2 | TRBJ2-1 | TRBV18 | CASSARTGTSDGNEQFF | TGTGCCAGCTCGGCAAGAACCGGGACTAGCGACGGCAATGAGCAGTTCTTC
. | . | TRBJ1-1 | TRBV4-1 | CASSHPPTRGYTEAFF | TGCGCCAGCAGCCACCCCCCGACGAGGGGTTACACTGAAGCTTTCTTT
once | TRBD1 | TRBJ1-5 | TRBV6-5 | CASYPGTGFNQPQHF | TGTGCCAGCTATCCGGGGACAGGGTTCAATCAGCCCCAGCATTTT
. | TRBD2 | TRBJ2-7 | TRBV19 | CASSAQAAGGYEQYF | TGTGCCAGTAGTGCCCAAGCGGCGGGGGGCTACGAGCAGTACTTC
. | TRBD1 | TRBJ2-2 | TRBV7-7 | CASSPGQGASIGELFF | TGTGCTAGCAGCCCGGGACAGGGGGCGTCTATCGGGGAGCTGTTTTTT
. | . | TRBJ2-5 | TRBV4-2 | CASSQGRSETQYF | TGTGCCAGCAGCCAAGGGAGGTCAGAGACCCAGTACTTC
once | . | TRBJ2-5 | TRBV15 | CATSREPETQYF | TGTGCCACCAGCAGAGAGCCAGAGACCCAGTACTTC
. | TRBD2 | TRBJ2-3 | TRBV2 | CASSLYLSGSTDTQYF | TGTGCCAGTTCATTATACCTTAGCGGGAGCACAGATACGCAGTATTTT